A single sample gave rise to the 8 T cell receptor beta chains below, sequenced in a study of prognosis after radiotherapy for stage I lung cancer. Template was genomic DNA; TCR beta CDR3 amplified in two multiplex PCR rounds. Individual primers that were specific to each TRBV and TRBJ gene served in first-round PCR. TCRdb reanalysed the multiplex PCR reads using MiXCR and keeps one entry per CDR3 protein. Of about 12,000 distinct CDR3 sequences in the sample, roughly 54% were seen once. The sequencing here drew on PBMCs, taken before or after stereotactic body radiation therapy (not recorded which). Source of these receptors: a donor aged 50 or older with non-small cell lung cancer.

To note about this clonotype: Being one base from a much bigger clone, this may be a read error. This sequence joins TRBV30 and TRBJ2-1; D may be TRBD2 (7 bases). Germline loops: CDR1 GTSNPN, CDR2 SVGIG (reference sequence). The length of the CDR3 is 17 residues. V gave up 2 bases and J gave up 8 bases, with 25 bases separating them. CDR3 region: CAWSWGGGVSLVDEQFF. DNA of the CDR3: TGTGCCTGGAGTTGGGGGGGGGGCGTGAGTTTAGTCGATGAGCAGTTCTTC.

In its sample, this clonotype was seen once. One junction end does not reproduce the germline sequence, and a read error may be involved. The V call is TRBV24-1, the J call TRBJ2-1; TRBD2 might be the D (6 bases). The CDR3 loop spans 16 amino acids. From germline, CDR1 is KGHDR and CDR2 SFDVKD. This CDR3 is CATSDPGARSYNDQFF. CDR3 nucleotide sequence: TGTGCCACCAGTGACCCGGGAGCTCGGTCCTACAATGATCAGTTCTTC.

V is TRBV6-1 and J is TRBJ2-7; D possibly corresponds to TRBD2 (5 bases). Germline-derived CDR1 and CDR2 are MNHNS and SASEGT. V was clipped by 8 bases and J by 11 bases, with 28 bases between them. The CDR3 runs to 15 residues. The CDR3 loop is CASQTEAGATYGKYF. DNA of the CDR3: TGTGCCAGCCAGACCGAGGCGGGCGCTACCTACGGGAAGTACTTC.

The V and J genes are TRBV30 and TRBJ1-2; D is unresolved. Germline lookup yields CDR1 GTSNPN and CDR2 SVGIG (reference sequence). CDR3 length: 13 residues. The germline V and J ends were trimmed by 3 bases and 5 bases, with 13 bases remaining between them. CDR3 loop: CAWRTTASYGYTF. For the CDR3, the DNA is TGTGCCTGGAGAACAACAGCATCTTATGGCTACACCTTC.

For this clonotype: A far larger clone is only one base removed, so a read error is likely. The gene calls are TRBV6-4 and TRBJ2-2; possibly TRBD2 for D (6 bases). The germline V gene has CDR1 MRHNA and CDR2 SNTAGT. The CDR3 length is 14 residues. V lost 5 bases and J lost 3, with 10 bases in between. The CDR3 protein is CASSSQRDTGELFF. The CDR3 region has the DNA TGTGCCAGCAGTTCACAGCGGGACACCGGGGAGCTGTTTTTT.

Concerning this clonotype: With only one base between it and a far larger clone, this is likely a read error. The rearrangement joins TRBV6-2 or TRBV6-3 to TRBJ1-2; D is unresolved. CDR1 MNHEY and CDR2 SVGEGT come from the germline V gene. The CDR3 sequence is 15 residues long. V was cut by 6 bases and J by 5 bases, with 19 bases left in between. DNA for the CDR3: TGTGCCAGCAGCGTATTATACGGACTCGCGTATGGCTACACCTTC. Translation gives CASSVLYGLAYGYTF.

This clonotype has at least ten counts. The chain uses TRBV5-6 and TRBJ2-7; 9 bases line up with TRBD2. There are 15 residues in the CDR3. Germline-derived CDR1 and CDR2 are SGHDT and YYEEEE. V lost 4 bases, J lost 6 bases, and 11 bases stayed unmatched. The CDR3, as DNA: TGTGCCAGCAGCCTCGGACTAGCGCACAGGTGCGAGCAGTACTTC. Translated: CASSLGLAHRCEQYF. Based on the CDR3 plus reference TRBV5-6 and TRBJ2-7, the full variable domain is DAGVTQSPTHLIKTRGQQVTLRCSPKSGHDTVSWYQQALGQGPQFIFQYYEEEERQRGNFPDRFSGHQFPNYSSELNVNALLLGDSALYLCASSLGLAHRCEQYFGPGTRLTVT.

The V and J genes are TRBV9 and TRBJ2-1; TRBD2 aligns across 12 bases. The ends lost 2 bases at V and 7 bases at J; junction bases unmatched: 10. This CDR3 comprises 17 residues. CDR1 and CDR2 from the germline V gene are SGDLS and YYNGEE. As DNA, the CDR3 is TGTGCCAGCAGCGTCGCGACTAGCGGGAGAGGGGCGAATGAGCAGTTCTTC. Encoded protein: CASSVATSGRGANEQFF.